These 18 T cell receptor beta chains originate from one sample sequenced in a study of OX40 agonist ivuxolimab in advanced cancers. This table comes from immunoSEQ multiplex PCR, and its TCRdb copy is limited to in-frame clones, with some not included. This sample carries roughly 50,000 clones, about 87% of them seen once, and the ten largest clones take under 13%. The material was CD4+ or CD8+ T cells sorted from blood, obtained in a trial of the OX40 agonist ivuxolimab. These receptors were obtained from an adult with an advanced solid tumor such as melanoma, head and neck, liver or kidney cancer.

The chain is built from TRBV19 and TRBJ1-5; D not certain. The CDR3 length is 11 residues. V lost 4 bases to trimming and J lost 11 bases, with 9 bases between them. In germline, CDR1 is LNHDA, CDR2 SQIVND (reference sequence). CDR3 protein: CASSSPAAQHF. The DNA of the CDR3 is TGTGCCAGTAGTAGCCCCGCAGCCCAGCATTTT. Drawing the rest from reference TRBV19 and TRBJ1-5, the complete variable domain is DGGITQSPKYLFRKEGQNVTLSCEQNLNHDAMYWYRQDPGQGLRLIYYSQIVNDFQKGDIAEGYSVSREKKESFPLTVTSAQKNPTAFYLCASSSPAAQHFGDGTRLSIL.

The rearrangement links TRBV6-5 to TRBJ1-2; 7 positions match TRBD1. Germline-derived CDR1 and CDR2 are MNHEY and SVGAGI. Trimming took 5 bases from V and 4 from J; bases not matched to a gene: 10. CDR3 length: 15 residues. CDR3 in amino acids: CASSQRDSDTYGYTF. For the CDR3, the DNA is TGTGCCAGCAGTCAGCGGGACAGTGATACCTATGGCTACACCTTC.

The CDR3, as DNA: TGTGCCAGCAGTGAGAAACAGGGGGCCTCCTACAATGAGCAGTTCTTC. It translates to CASSEKQGASYNEQFF. V and J are TRBV2 and TRBJ2-1, with 9 bases fitting TRBD1. The V gene end was trimmed by 3 bases and the J gene end by 0 bases; junction bases not matched to a gene: 3. This CDR3 has 16 amino acids. Germline-derived CDR1 and CDR2 are SNHLY and FYNNEI.

This chain joins TRBV13 and TRBJ2-1; D possibly corresponds to TRBD1 (5 bases). The ends were cut back, 5 bases at V and 9 bases at J, with 14 bases in the middle. Looked up from germline, CDR1 is PRHDT and CDR2 is FYEKMQ (reference sequence). The CDR3 consists of 13 residues. CDR3 amino acids: CASSRDSTGEQFF. The CDR3 nucleotides are TGTGCCAGCAGCAGAGACAGCACTGGTGAGCAGTTCTTC.

The V gene is TRBV4-1, the J gene TRBJ2-7; D possibly corresponds to TRBD1 (5 bases). The CDR3 is 17 residues long. Germline V gives CDR1 MGHRA, CDR2 YSYEKL. V was pared by 1 base and J by 4 bases, with 20 bases between. DNA of the CDR3: TGCGCCAGCAGCCAAGTCCTGGGTGCAGGGCTAGTATACGAGCAGTACTTC. Amino acid sequence: CASSQVLGAGLVYEQYF.

The table lists this clone with a few counts. The gene calls are TRBV27 and TRBJ1-1; a weak D match, TRBD1 (6 bases). Between the trimmed V and J ends, which lost 5 bases and 6 bases, there was a span of 16 bases. CDR3 length equals 14 residues. In germline, CDR1 is MNHEY, CDR2 SMNVEV (reference sequence). CDR3 DNA sequence: TGTGCCAGCAGTCCGCGGCCGGGGGCCCCTGAAGCTTTCTTT. Translated: CASSPRPGAPEAFF.

This chain joins TRBV27 and TRBJ2-7; D possibly corresponds to TRBD1 (6 bases). CDR1 MNHEY and CDR2 SMNVEV come from the germline V gene (reference sequence). V was cut by 8 bases and J by 0 bases, with 11 bases left in between. The CDR3 contains 13 residues. In nucleotides, the CDR3 is TGTGCCAGCGGGATGACAGGCTCCTACGAGCAGTACTTC. This translates into CASGMTGSYEQYF.

This chain connects TRBV4-3 to TRBJ1-4; TRBD1 might be the D (6 bases). Germline V gene sequence: CDR1 LGHNA, CDR2 YSLEER. The germline V and J ends were trimmed by 1 base and 5 bases, with 14 bases remaining between them. The CDR3 has 16 residues. In DNA form, the CDR3 reads TGCGCCAGCAGCCAAGGCGAGGGGGGCAAGAATGAAAAACTGTTTTTT. It translates to CASSQGEGGKNEKLFF.

This chain connects TRBV14 to TRBJ1-2; tentatively, D is TRBD1 (5 bases). Per germline, CDR1 SGHDN and CDR2 FVKESK. Trimming pared 2 bases from V and 6 bases from J, leaving 13 bases between. The CDR3 is 14 residues long. The CDR3 sequence: CASSQNRLGDGYTF. The CDR3 bases are TGTGCCAGCAGCCAAAACAGGTTGGGGGATGGCTACACCTTC.

This chain connects TRBV7-9 to TRBJ2-7; 8 nucleotides agree with TRBD2. CDR3 size: 14 residues. V lost 3 bases, J lost 1 base, and 2 bases stayed unmatched. Germline V gene lookup returns CDR1 SEHNR and CDR2 FQNEAQ (reference sequence). CDR3 in DNA: TGTGCCAGCAGCTTTAGCGGGATTTCCTACGAGCAGTACTTC. Translating it yields CASSFSGISYEQYF.

V usage is TRBV10-3 and J usage is TRBJ2-1; D gene ambiguous. This CDR3 has 15 amino acids. The V end was cut by 6 bases, the J end by 5 bases, with 17 bases between. Germline CDR1 reads ENHRY; CDR2 reads SYGVKD. DNA for the CDR3: TGTGCCATCAGGGAAGTCGGGCCTTCCCACAATGAGCAGTTCTTC. Its translation is CAIREVGPSHNEQFF.

In this sample, this clone turned up once. The chain uses TRBV23-1 and TRBJ1-5, with TRBD1 matching 8 bases. TRBV23-1 is filed as an ORF, its function uncertain. This CDR3 is 15 amino acids long. After removal of 8 bases from V and 7 bases from J, the junction contained 13 bases not matched to a gene. The CDR3 spells CASAPRGQGIQPQHF. CDR3 coding DNA: TGCGCCAGCGCCCCGAGAGGACAGGGCATACAGCCCCAGCATTTT.

This rearrangement joins TRBV6-1 to TRBJ2-7, with 9 bases identical to TRBD1. J was trimmed by 6 bases and V by 8 bases; bases with no gene match: 8. The CDR3 has 13 residues. Germline loops: CDR1 MNHNS, CDR2 SASEGT. CDR3 sequence reads: CASGDRADLEQYF. In DNA form, the CDR3 reads TGTGCCAGCGGGGACAGGGCCGACCTCGAGCAGTACTTC.

The gene calls are TRBV30 and TRBJ2-2; a possible D gene is TRBD2 (6 bases). CDR1 GTSNPN and CDR2 SVGIG come from the germline V gene (reference sequence). The CDR3 contains 10 residues. The CDR3 bases are TGTGTAGCGGACACCGGGGAGCTGTTTTTT. Translated, it gives CVADTGELFF.

By share of the sample, this clone is medium-sized. The gene calls are TRBV6-4 and TRBJ2-6; 11 nucleotides align to TRBD1. The germline V gene encodes CDR1 MRHNA and CDR2 SNTAGT. With 5 bases clipped from V and 3 bases from J, the junction kept 3 bases outside the gene matches. The CDR3 is 16 residues long. The CDR3 DNA reads as TGTGCCAGCAGTCCCGGGACAGGGGGTGGGGCCAACGTCCTGACTTTC. Residues: CASSPGTGGGANVLTF.

This chain links TRBV23-1 with TRBJ2-3; D may be TRBD2 (6 bases). TRBV23-1 counts as an open reading frame of uncertain function. V was cut by 3 bases and J by 0 bases, with 10 bases left in between. The CDR3 spans 15 residues. This chain's CDR3 is CASSHSGGSTDTQYF. CDR3 DNA sequence: TGCGCCAGCAGTCACTCCGGGGGTAGCACAGATACGCAGTATTTT.

This clone has a single count. The V gene is TRBV7-9, the J gene TRBJ2-7, with no clear D. This CDR3 spans 14 amino acids. With 5 bases removed from V and 3 bases from J, the gap between germline ends came to 14 bases. CDR1 is SEHNR, CDR2 FQNEAQ, per germline (reference sequence). The CDR3 DNA sequence: TGTGCCAGCAGCATAGTACCAAAGGACTACGAGCAGTACTTC. It translates to CASSIVPKDYEQYF.

This rearrangement joins TRBV9 to TRBJ2-1; the D gene could be TRBD1 or TRBD2 (5 bases each). Deletions cut 7 bases from V and 5 bases from J, with 25 bases between. The CDR3 has 17 residues. The V gene's germline CDR1 is SGDLS and CDR2 YYNGEE. This chain's CDR3 is CASGRFAGTGTHNEQFF. CDR3 bases: TGTGCCAGCGGCCGTTTTGCAGGGACGGGGACGCACAATGAGCAGTTCTTC.